The 7 T cell receptor beta chains below all came from one sample that was sequenced in a study of vaccination and CD4 T cells after COVID-19. Treatment: roughly ten-day PBMC culture with coronavirus spike peptide pools or control peptides (ViraFEST assay). Oncomine TCR Beta short-read sequencing was applied to DNA from cultured CD4+ T cells. One entry per CDR3 protein results from TCRdb running MiXCR on the PCR reads. In the table there are around 19,000 distinct CDR3 sequences, under 45% of which are singletons. For these receptors, no antigen is known. The sample in question was CD4+ T cells from blood, cultured in vitro, obtained before SARS-CoV-2 vaccination. The receptors were sampled from a human donor who had recovered from COVID-19.

This clonotype has a handful of counts. V and J are TRBV20-1 and TRBJ1-5, with D perhaps TRBD1 (5 bases). Trimming shortened V by 3 bases and J by 3 bases, and 18 bases separated the two germline ends. The length of the CDR3 is 16 residues. Germline V gives CDR1 DFQATT, CDR2 SNEGSKA (reference sequence). The CDR3 DNA is TGCAGTGCTAGGGAAAGGGGACGGACTTCCAATCAGCCCCAGCATTTT. It translates to CSARERGRTSNQPQHF.

The CDR3: CASSYRGGSEYEQYF. For the CDR3, the DNA is TGTGCCAGCAGTTACAGGGGAGGGTCGGAATACGAGCAGTACTTC. The chain is built from TRBV12-3 or TRBV12-4 and TRBJ2-7; the D gene could be TRBD1 or TRBD2 (7 bases each). This CDR3 contains 15 residues. Trimming took off 4 bases at V and 4 bases at J, with 17 bases between the two ends.

Here the CDR3 reads CATSDGSTNTQYF. In DNA, the CDR3 is TGTGCCACCAGTGATGGATCAACTAATACGCAGTATTTT. V usage is TRBV24-1 and J usage is TRBJ2-3; D ambiguous. Trimming cost V 3 bases and J 7 bases, with 10 bases left between them. Germline assignment: CDR1 KGHDR and CDR2 SFDVKD. The CDR3 consists of 13 residues.

The gene calls are TRBV28 and TRBJ1-2, with D possibly being TRBD1 (6 bases). Trimming removed 5 bases at V and 8 bases at J, with 18 bases between. Germline loops: CDR1 MDHEN, CDR2 SYDVKM. CDR3 length: 14 amino acids. CDR3: CASSPVTGLWGYTF. In DNA form, the CDR3 reads TGTGCCAGCAGTCCAGTTACAGGGTTATGGGGCTACACCTTC.

In its sample, this clonotype was seen a few times. The rearrangement joins TRBV11-3 to TRBJ2-1, with 8 positions matching TRBD2. J gave up 3 bases and V 7 bases, and 5 bases lay outside the gene matches. Germline values: CDR1 SGHNT, CDR2 YENEEA. This CDR3 spans 14 amino acids. CDR3 nucleotides: TGTGCCAGCACAGCGGGGGCCAACTACAATGAGCAGTTCTTC. It yields the protein CASTAGANYNEQFF.

The table lists this clonotype with a few counts. J is TRBJ1-6 and V is TRBV6-2 or TRBV6-3; 8 bases agree with TRBD1. CDR1 is MNHEY, CDR2 SVGEGT, per germline. V dropped 6 bases and J dropped 5; count of bases not matched to a gene: 6. CDR3 size: 15 residues. The CDR3 DNA reads TGTGCCAGCAGACCGACAGGGGCTAATAATTCACCCCTCCACTTT. Protein product: CASRPTGANNSPLHF.

The chain employs TRBV12-5 and TRBJ1-5; unclear D gene. This CDR3 is built from 13 residues. Trimming removed 0 bases at V and 8 bases at J, with 8 bases between. Germline loops: CDR1 LGHNT, CDR2 FRNRAP. In nucleotides, the CDR3 is TGTGCTAGTGGTTTGGTCTGGGGAGAGCCCCAGCATTTT. Encoded protein: CASGLVWGEPQHF.